Following are 32 T cell receptor beta chains from one sample sequenced in a study of graft-versus-host responses after intestinal transplantation. Using immunoSEQ multiplex PCR, the repertoire was profiled, and TCRdb retains in-frame clones only, with some absent. The data contain almost 70,000 clones, over 85% of them singletons. This sample comprised bone marrow, obtained almost 750 days after intestinal transplantation. The source is a human patient who received an intestinal transplant, so some T cells may come from the graft donor.

The chain couples TRBV7-9 to TRBJ1-4; unclear D gene. The CDR3 is 13 residues long. V lost 11 bases and J lost 3, with 13 bases in between. CDR1 and CDR2 from the germline V gene are SEHNR and FQNEAQ (reference sequence). In DNA, the CDR3 is TGTGCCGGTTCCGAAACGCCTAATGAAAAACTGTTTTTT. Translation gives CAGSETPNEKLFF.

This clone appeared a few times. V usage is TRBV29-1 and J usage is TRBJ2-5, with TRBD2 matching over 11 bases. Germline V lookup: CDR1 SQVTM, CDR2 ANQGSEA. This CDR3 spans 15 amino acids. Losses at the gene ends were 5 bases for V and 5 bases for J; bases not matched to a gene: 10. Written as DNA, the CDR3 is TGCAGCGTTTCGCTGACTAGCGGGGCCAGGGAGACCCAGTACTTC. It encodes CSVSLTSGARETQYF.

The gene calls are TRBV10-3 and TRBJ2-7; D is undetermined. This CDR3 is 14 amino acids long. Trimming took 0 bases from V and 0 from J, leaving 6 bases between them. The germline gives CDR1 ENHRY, CDR2 SYGVKD. Here the CDR3 DNA reads TGTGCCATCAGTGAGTCGACGACCTCCTACGAGCAGTACTTC. Translating gives CAISESTTSYEQYF.

V and J are TRBV12-5 and TRBJ1-1; TRBD1 is a possible D gene (6 bases). In germline, CDR1 is LGHNT, CDR2 FRNRAP. CDR3 size: 13 residues. Trimming left V 7 bases short and J 4 bases short, with 13 bases between. CDR3 nucleotide sequence: TGTGCTAGTGCCCCGGGGGGGCGCACTGAAGCTTTCTTT. This codes for CASAPGGRTEAFF.

The table lists this clone with a count of one. This rearrangement joins TRBV11-2 to TRBJ2-5; D is unresolved. This CDR3 spans 14 amino acids. Trimming pared 1 base from V and 4 bases from J, leaving 10 bases between. Germline V CDR1 and CDR2: SGHAT, FQNNGV. The CDR3, as DNA: TGTGCCAGCAGCTTAGCGACCAATCGAGAGACCCAGTACTTC. Translated, it gives CASSLATNRETQYF. The full variable domain, with the rest looked up from reference TRBV11-2 and TRBJ2-5, is EAGVAQSPRYKIIEKRQSVAFWCNPISGHATLYWYQQILGQGPKLLIQFQNNGVVDDSQLPKDRFSAERLKGVDSTLKIQPAKLEDSAVYLCASSLATNRETQYFGPGTRLLVL.

V gene TRBV6-5 combines with J gene TRBJ2-7; 10 bases agree with TRBD2. V lost 5 bases, J lost 2 bases, and 3 bases stayed unmatched. The CDR3 length is 14 residues. Germline CDR1 MNHEY, CDR2 SVGAGI. In DNA form, the CDR3 reads TGTGCCAGCAGTAGGACTAGCGGAACCTACGAGCAGTACTTC. It encodes CASSRTSGTYEQYF.

The chain is built from TRBV6-5 and TRBJ2-7; D is uncertain. The CDR3 extends over 13 amino acids. CDR1 is MNHEY, CDR2 SVGAGI, per germline. V was trimmed by 1 base and J by 1 base, leaving 5 bases between them. The CDR3 nucleotides are TGTGCCAGCAGTTACTATAAGTCCTACGAGCAGTACTTC. This codes for CASSYYKSYEQYF.

The chain is built from TRBV7-9 and TRBJ2-5; D is ambiguous. The V gene lost 5 bases and the J gene lost 3 bases, with 10 bases spanning the gap. CDR1 and CDR2 (germline): SEHNR, FQNEAQ (reference sequence). The CDR3 has 13 residues. The CDR3 DNA reads TGTGCCAGCAGCCGTACAGAGGAAGAGACCCAGTACTTC. It is translated as CASSRTEEETQYF.

The rearrangement uses TRBV29-1 and TRBJ2-7, with D perhaps matching TRBD1 (5 bases). Germline CDR1 reads SQVTM; CDR2 reads ANQGSEA. Trimming pared 1 base from V and 2 bases from J, leaving 9 bases between. This CDR3 is 13 amino acids long. For the CDR3, the DNA is TGCAGCGTTGAAGCGGACACACCCTACGAGCAGTACTTC. Protein product: CSVEADTPYEQYF.

The chain recombines TRBV11-3 with TRBJ2-3; possibly TRBD2 for D (5 bases). The germline gives CDR1 SGHNT, CDR2 YENEEA. There are 14 residues in the CDR3. V lost 1 base and J 0 bases, leaving 5 bases between the germline ends. The CDR3 here is CASSLGTSTDTQYF. DNA for the CDR3: TGTGCCAGCAGCTTAGGGACTAGCACAGATACGCAGTATTTT.

This chain connects TRBV5-4 to TRBJ2-7; a possible D gene is TRBD2 (5 bases). V was clipped by 4 bases and J by 0 bases, with 14 bases between them. The CDR3 is made up of 15 amino acids. Germline CDR1 and CDR2: SGHNT and YYREEE (reference sequence). CDR3 nucleotides: TGTGCCAGCAGCCCGCCGGGGATCAACTCCTACGAGCAGTACTTC. This encodes CASSPPGINSYEQYF.

V and J are TRBV6-5 and TRBJ2-7; no reliable D call. The CDR3 extends over 13 amino acids. Per the germline V gene, CDR1 is MNHEY and CDR2 is SVGAGI. The V end lost 2 bases, the J end lost 2 bases, and 7 bases lay between the germline ends. The CDR3 protein is CASSYGRTYEQYF. The CDR3 DNA is TGTGCCAGCAGTTACGGTAGGACCTACGAGCAGTACTTC.

This chain connects TRBV19 to TRBJ2-1; a weak D match, TRBD2 (5 bases). V was cut by 3 bases and J by 8 bases, with 26 bases left in between. The CDR3 spans 18 residues. CDR1 is LNHDA and CDR2 is SQIVND in the germline V gene (reference sequence). The CDR3 region is CASSIDGLGWELVDEQFF. The CDR3 region has the DNA TGTGCCAGTAGTATTGACGGGCTTGGGTGGGAGCTCGTCGATGAGCAGTTCTTC.

The chain has TRBV2 and TRBJ1-3; D is ambiguous. V dropped 4 bases and J dropped 3 bases, with 7 bases sitting between them. The CDR3 sequence is 13 residues long. Germline V lookup: CDR1 SNHLY, CDR2 FYNNEI. The CDR3 loop is CASSVGYGNTIYF. Here the CDR3 DNA reads TGTGCCAGCAGTGTGGGGTATGGAAACACCATATATTTT.

The chain carries TRBV6-5 and TRBJ2-5; no clear D. The J call may be mistaken, given a closer DNA end match to TRBJ2-7. The germline V gene encodes CDR1 MNHEY and CDR2 SVGAGI. The CDR3 covers 15 residues. Written as DNA, the CDR3 is TGTGCCAGCAGTTACTCACCCCGGATGGGTCTCGAGCAGTACTTC. Amino acid sequence: CASSYSPRMGLEQYF.

This rearrangement joins TRBV4-1 to TRBJ2-7; D ambiguous. Trimming removed 2 bases from V and 0 bases from J, with 11 bases in between. The CDR3 consists of 15 residues. Per germline, CDR1 MGHRA and CDR2 YSYEKL. CDR3 in DNA: TGCGCCAGCAGCCAATGGCCGGCCAGCTCCTACGAGCAGTACTTC. The encoded protein is CASSQWPASSYEQYF.

The chain uses TRBV10-2 and TRBJ2-7; tentatively, D is TRBD1 (5 bases). The CDR3 extends over 17 amino acids. From germline, CDR1 is WSHSY and CDR2 SAAADI. V gave up 4 bases and J gave up 3 bases, with 22 bases separating them. DNA of the CDR3: TGCGCCAGCAGTGGGGGATGGGGCGGTGACTTCCTCTACGAGCAGTACTTC. It encodes CASSGGWGGDFLYEQYF.

The rearrangement joins TRBV28 to TRBJ2-2; possibly TRBD2 for D (6 bases). Germline V gene sequence: CDR1 MDHEN, CDR2 SYDVKM. This CDR3 spans 15 amino acids. V dropped 2 bases and J dropped 1 base, with 8 bases sitting between them. CDR3 nucleotide sequence: TGTGCCAGCAGTTTAGGGACTGAGAACACCGGGGAGCTGTTTTTT. Its translation: CASSLGTENTGELFF.

The chain links TRBV5-4 to TRBJ2-5, with TRBD1 matching 7 bases. CDR1 is SGHNT and CDR2 is YYREEE in the germline V gene (reference sequence). The junction had 11 bases not matched to a gene; V was cut back by 4 bases and J by 2 bases. This CDR3 region has 16 residues. CDR3 nucleotide sequence: TGTGCCAGCAGCGATCCGGGCAGGGGACAGCAAGAGACCCAGTACTTC. It specifies CASSDPGRGQQETQYF.

V usage is TRBV27 and J usage is TRBJ1-1; tentatively, D is TRBD1 (5 bases). Germline V gene data show CDR1 as MNHEY and CDR2 as SMNVEV (reference sequence). The germline V and J ends were trimmed by 5 bases and 5 bases, with 9 bases remaining between them. The CDR3 length is 12 residues. The CDR3 region has the DNA TGTGCCAGCAGTATTGGGGGGACTGAAGCTTTCTTT. As protein: CASSIGGTEAFF.

The V call is TRBV7-6, the J call TRBJ2-7; D is unresolved. Germline loops: CDR1 SGHVS, CDR2 FNYEAQ. CDR3 length: 13 residues. Trimming pared 1 base from V and 2 bases from J, leaving 6 bases between. CDR3: CASSLEAPYEQYF. The CDR3 nucleotides are TGTGCCAGCAGCTTAGAGGCCCCCTACGAGCAGTACTTC.

This rearrangement joins TRBV6-5 to TRBJ2-7, with 7 nucleotides matching TRBD1. The germline CDR1 and CDR2 sequences are MNHEY and SVGAGI. The CDR3 covers 15 residues. V shed 4 bases and J 2 bases; nucleotides not matched to a gene: 8. Written as DNA, the CDR3 is TGTGCCAGCAGTTCCGCTGGACAGGCAACCTACGAGCAGTACTTC. It codes for CASSSAGQATYEQYF.

This rearrangement joins TRBV28 to TRBJ2-5; 12 bases map to TRBD1. CDR1 is MDHEN and CDR2 is SYDVKM in the germline V gene. The CDR3 is 15 residues long. Trimming removed 4 bases from V and 5 bases from J; junction bases left unmatched: 5. CDR3 nucleotide sequence: TGTGCCAGCAGTTCCCCGGGACAGGGGGCCGAGACCCAGTACTTC. Protein: CASSSPGQGAETQYF.

This clone was observed a single time. The V gene is TRBV19, the J gene TRBJ2-7; 10 nucleotides line up with TRBD2. The V segment lost 5 bases and the J segment 7 bases; nucleotides outside the gene matches: 8. The CDR3 runs 14 residues. From germline, CDR1 is LNHDA and CDR2 SQIVND (reference sequence). The CDR3 DNA reads as TGTGCCAGTAGTTTCATAGCGGGAGGCGGGGAGCAGTACTTC. This gives the protein CASSFIAGGGEQYF. Supplemented by reference TRBV19 and TRBJ2-7, the full variable domain reads DGGITQSPKYLFRKEGQNVTLSCEQNLNHDAMYWYRQDPGQGLRLIYYSQIVNDFQKGDIAEGYSVSREKKESFPLTVTSAQKNPTAFYLCASSFIAGGGEQYFGPGTRLTVT.

The rearrangement links TRBV11-2 to TRBJ2-3, with D unclear. Trimming pared 1 base from V and 4 bases from J, leaving 6 bases between. The CDR3 loop spans 13 amino acids. The germline gives CDR1 SGHAT, CDR2 FQNNGV. The CDR3 protein is CASSLGVSDTQYF. CDR3 sequence (DNA): TGTGCCAGCAGCTTAGGGGTTTCAGATACGCAGTATTTT.

This chain links TRBV5-1 with TRBJ1-1; D not certain. The CDR3 sequence is 13 residues long. Germline V CDR1 and CDR2: SGHRS, YFSETQ. V was clipped by 0 bases and J by 5 bases, with 8 bases between them. The DNA of the CDR3 is TGCGCCAGCAGCTTGGATGACAATACTGAAGCTTTCTTT. It translates to CASSLDDNTEAFF.

This clone was detected only once. Here the CDR3 DNA reads TGTGCCAGCAGCATCACCGCCGGGATAACAGCGGACACTGAAGCTTTCTTT. Amino acid sequence: CASSITAGITADTEAFF. This chain uses TRBV9 with TRBJ1-1; unclear D gene. The V end lost 4 bases, the J end lost 3 bases, and 22 bases lay between the germline ends. Germline lookup yields CDR1 SGDLS and CDR2 YYNGEE. This CDR3 is 17 amino acids long.

The V and J genes are TRBV6-5 and TRBJ2-5, with 13 bases aligning to TRBD2. The CDR3 runs to 15 residues. V trimming: 5 bases; J trimming: 5 bases; junction bases outside the gene matches: 5. CDR1 is MNHEY, CDR2 SVGAGI, per germline. Here the CDR3 reads CASSPTLAGGETQYF. CDR3 nucleotide sequence: TGTGCCAGCAGTCCTACACTAGCGGGGGGGGAGACCCAGTACTTC.

The chain recombines TRBV21-1 with TRBJ2-7; the tabulated D call, TRBD2, remains unverified against the DNA. TRBV21-1 has pseudogene status. The CDR3 spans 20 residues. In DNA form, the CDR3 reads TGTGCCAGCAGCCCGACACCCCGACAGGGAACTAGCGGGGACTCGTACGAGCAGTACTTC. Protein product: CASSPTPRQGTSGDSYEQYF.

This clone appeared a few times. V is TRBV30 and J is TRBJ1-5; D possibly corresponds to TRBD1 (5 bases). The length of the CDR3 is 13 residues. The germline V gene has CDR1 GTSNPN and CDR2 SVGIG (reference sequence). V was cut by 1 base and J by 3 bases, with 7 bases left in between. DNA of the CDR3: TGTGCCTGGAGTGGGGGCAACAATCAGCCCCAGCATTTT. Translating it yields CAWSGGNNQPQHF.

The V call is TRBV12-5, the J call TRBJ2-1, with D hard to call. Germline CDR1 is LGHNT and CDR2 is FRNRAP. This CDR3 spans 11 amino acids. V was clipped by 3 bases and J by 8 bases, with 5 bases between them. CDR3 in amino acids: CASGLVHEQFF. CDR3 coding DNA: TGTGCTAGTGGTTTAGTCCATGAGCAGTTCTTC.

The J gene is TRBJ2-3, the V gene TRBV5-1; 12 bases fit TRBD2. Germline V gives CDR1 SGHRS, CDR2 YFSETQ. Losses at the gene ends were 4 bases for V and 3 bases for J; bases not matched to a gene: 15. The CDR3 has 19 amino acids. CDR3 loop: CASSATSGGPISATDTQYF. DNA for the CDR3: TGCGCCAGCAGCGCCACTAGCGGGGGGCCCATATCTGCGACAGATACGCAGTATTTT.